A single sample is the source of the 19 T cell receptor beta chains below, sequenced in a study of beta chain features in type 1 diabetes. Every bit of the isolated RNA underwent reverse transcription, so sequencing read expressed TCRB transcripts. The data were produced by immunoSEQ multiplex PCR, yet TCRdb's version contains in-frame clones alone and is incomplete. Of about 340,000 clones listed, under 8.5% were seen once; the top ten hold 0.44%. The specimen sequenced was central memory CD4+ T cells from blood. These receptors all come from a woman between 18 and 30 years old in good health.

The chain combines TRBV7-9 with TRBJ2-3; TRBD2 matches 8 bases. CDR3 length equals 18 residues. J gave up 0 bases and V 1 base, and 9 bases lay outside the gene matches. Looked up from germline, CDR1 is SEHNR and CDR2 is FQNEAQ (reference sequence). CDR3 in amino acids: CASSLVTSGRASTDTQYF. Written as DNA, the CDR3 is TGTGCCAGCAGCTTAGTAACTAGCGGACGTGCTAGCACAGATACGCAGTATTTT.

This clone was detected only a few times. V and J are TRBV4-2 and TRBJ2-1; no clear D. Germline V gene data show CDR1 as LGHNA and CDR2 as YNFKEQ. The ends were cut back, 0 bases at V and 0 bases at J, with 6 bases in the middle. This CDR3 spans 15 amino acids. CDR3 protein: CASSQDKGSYNEQFF. CDR3 in DNA: TGTGCCAGCAGCCAAGATAAGGGCTCCTACAATGAGCAGTTCTTC.

The rearrangement links TRBV9 to TRBJ2-7; the D call may be TRBD1 or TRBD2 (5 bases each). The CDR3 is 15 amino acids. Trimming pared 4 bases from V and 6 bases from J, leaving 20 bases between. Germline CDR1 and CDR2: SGDLS and YYNGEE. The CDR3 sequence is CASSPQGDGAAEQYF. CDR3 nucleotides: TGTGCCAGCAGCCCCCAGGGAGACGGCGCCGCCGAGCAGTACTTC.

V usage is TRBV5-5 and J usage is TRBJ2-1; D may correspond to TRBD1 or TRBD2 (6 bases each). The V end was cut by 0 bases, the J end by 7 bases, with 11 bases between. Per germline, CDR1 SGHKS and CDR2 YYEKEE (reference sequence). The CDR3 is 14 amino acids. The CDR3 region has the DNA TGTGCCAGCAGCTTGGTAGGGGGGTCGAATGAGCAGTTCTTC. It yields the protein CASSLVGGSNEQFF.

The chain couples TRBV6-1 to TRBJ2-1; tentative D call: TRBD1 (6 bases). V lost 5 bases and J 10 bases, leaving 9 bases between the germline ends. Germline values: CDR1 MNHNS, CDR2 SASEGT. The CDR3 length is 11 residues. The CDR3 here is CASSPGVEQFF. CDR3 bases: TGTGCCAGCAGTCCAGGGGTAGAGCAGTTCTTC.

The rearrangement joins TRBV11-2 to TRBJ2-1, with D maybe TRBD2 (6 bases). Germline V lookup: CDR1 SGHAT, CDR2 FQNNGV. The CDR3 runs to 17 residues. The germline V and J ends were trimmed by 5 bases and 0 bases, with 17 bases remaining between them. The CDR3 DNA reads TGTGCCAGCAGCACTTCAATAGCGGAGAACTCCTACAATGAGCAGTTCTTC. It specifies CASSTSIAENSYNEQFF.

J is TRBJ2-7 and V is TRBV7-2, with D perhaps being TRBD1 or TRBD2 (5 bases each). With 5 bases removed from V and 2 bases from J, the gap between germline ends came to 16 bases. Germline CDR1 is SGHTA and CDR2 is FQGNSA. CDR3 length: 15 amino acids. CDR3 coding DNA: TGTGCCAGCAGCAGCGGACAAGTGGGGACCTACGAGCAGTACTTC. Amino acid sequence: CASSSGQVGTYEQYF.

This clone was seen repeatedly, ten times or more. V usage is TRBV29-1 and J usage is TRBJ2-5; 7 bases fit TRBD2. The CDR3 has 13 residues. Germline CDR1 SQVTM, CDR2 ANQGSEA. The V gene end was trimmed by 7 bases and the J gene end by 4 bases; junction bases not matched to a gene: 9. The CDR3 sequence is CSALQGGAETQYF. CDR3 nucleotide sequence: TGCAGCGCCCTTCAGGGAGGGGCAGAGACCCAGTACTTC.

CDR3 in DNA: TGCGCCAGCAGCCAAGGAAACAACATCGGTGAGCAGTTCTTC. Its protein product is CASSQGNNIGEQFF. The V gene is TRBV4-3, the J gene TRBJ2-1; no firm D call. Germline values: CDR1 LGHNA, CDR2 YSLEER. Trimming took off 1 base at V and 9 bases at J, with 13 bases between the two ends. The CDR3 spans 14 residues.

This chain joins TRBV4-1 and TRBJ1-6, with TRBD1 as a possible D gene (5 bases). Trimming removed 0 bases from V and 6 bases from J, with 12 bases in between. The CDR3 covers 16 residues. Germline V lookup: CDR1 MGHRA, CDR2 YSYEKL. CDR3 DNA: TGCGCCAGCAGCCAAGACGGGCCTGGGGCTAATTCACCCCTCCACTTT. Encoded protein: CASSQDGPGANSPLHF.

The chain joins TRBV7-3 to TRBJ2-5; D not resolved. The CDR3 is made up of 15 amino acids. Germline assignment: CDR1 SGHTA and CDR2 FQGTGA. V lost 0 bases and J 0 bases, leaving 8 bases between the germline ends. The CDR3 DNA reads TGTGCCAGCAGCTTAACGTCCGGCAACCAAGAGACCCAGTACTTC. This gives the protein CASSLTSGNQETQYF.

In this sample, this clone turned up a few times. Other DNA sequences within the sample encode an identical CDR3. V and J are TRBV7-9 and TRBJ1-2, with D tentatively TRBD1 (6 bases). The CDR3 length is 13 residues. The germline gives CDR1 SEHNR, CDR2 FQNEAQ (reference sequence). V was pared by 5 bases and J by 5 bases, with 12 bases between. The CDR3: CASSPGTSYGYTF. The CDR3 DNA reads as TGTGCCAGCAGCCCCGGGACATCGTATGGCTACACCTTC.

J is TRBJ2-7 and V is TRBV5-1, with a weak D call TRBD2 (5 bases). Germline V gene data show CDR1 as SGHRS and CDR2 as YFSETQ. The CDR3 is 15 residues long. V lost 0 bases and J 3 bases, leaving 13 bases between the germline ends. The DNA for the CDR3 is TGCGCCAGCAGCTTGGACGGGGTTGAAGGCTACGAGCAGTACTTC. Amino acids: CASSLDGVEGYEQYF.

The table lists this clone with a count of one. The rearrangement links TRBV4-1 to TRBJ1-1; TRBD1 matches at 7 bases. V was pared by 1 base and J by 4 bases, with 18 bases of the junction left unmatched. CDR1 is MGHRA, CDR2 YSYEKL, per germline. The CDR3 is made up of 19 amino acids. The CDR3 DNA is TGCGCCAGCAGCCAAGTTTTAGTCCCGACAGGGCAGGAGGGCACTGAAGCTTTCTTT. This sequence encodes CASSQVLVPTGQEGTEAFF.

There are many counts of this clone. The V and J genes are TRBV27 and TRBJ1-1; TRBD1 matches 7 bases. Germline V CDR1 and CDR2: MNHEY, SMNVEV (reference sequence). The CDR3 spans 13 residues. Trimming at V came to 6 bases and at J to 6 bases, leaving 7 bases not matched to a gene. In DNA form, the CDR3 reads TGTGCCAGCAGCATAGGGCAGGGGGCTGAAGCTTTCTTT. Its protein is CASSIGQGAEAFF.

The genes are TRBV6-7 and TRBJ2-1; D remains unclear. TRBV6-7 is annotated as an ORF whose role is uncertain. There are 15 residues in the CDR3. V shed 0 bases and J shed 6 bases, with 12 bases lying between them. The DNA of the CDR3 is TGTGCCAGCAGTTACTCTCTCGGTGAGGCCAATGAGCAGTTCTTC. This codes for CASSYSLGEANEQFF.

The gene calls are TRBV5-6 and TRBJ2-1; D remains unclear. Germline CDR1 SGHDT, CDR2 YYEEEE. V was shortened by 0 bases and J by 0 bases, with 16 bases between the two germline ends. The length of the CDR3 is 18 residues. The CDR3 loop is CASSLAMYRVSSYNEQFF. The CDR3, as DNA: TGTGCCAGCAGCTTGGCAATGTACCGGGTAAGCTCCTACAATGAGCAGTTCTTC.

This clone was counted only a few times. The chain joins TRBV9 to TRBJ2-5, with 11 bases matching TRBD1. J was trimmed by 7 bases and V by 0 bases; bases with no gene match: 2. CDR1 is SGDLS and CDR2 is YYNGEE in the germline V gene. This CDR3 spans 14 amino acids. CDR3 coding DNA: TGTGCCAGCAGCGTAGCGGGACAGGGGGGGACCCAGTACTTC. Amino acid sequence: CASSVAGQGGTQYF.

V is TRBV19 and J is TRBJ2-1, with D perhaps matching TRBD1 (5 bases). This CDR3 comprises 16 residues. V was shortened by 4 bases and J by 3 bases, with 16 bases between the two germline ends. Looked up from germline, CDR1 is LNHDA and CDR2 is SQIVND (reference sequence). The DNA for the CDR3 is TGTGCCAGTAGTAAATTAGGGGTGGGGATCTACAATGAGCAGTTCTTC. This gives the protein CASSKLGVGIYNEQFF.